This TCR beta chain was sequenced in a study of blood T cell repertoires in COVID-19. Study as a whole: COVID-19 samples, acute and convalescent, were from the United States, Italy and Spain. PBMCs, B-cell-depleted T cells, or T cells were the source of the cDNA or gDNA that made up the material.

J gave up 0 bases and V 5 bases, and 4 bases lay outside the gene matches. There are 15 residues in the CDR3. Germline-derived CDR1 and CDR2 are MNHEY and SVGAGI. TCRdb keeps only in-frame clones here, not all; method: immunoSEQ multiplex PCR. Of 200,000 to 300,000 clones listed, 75% to 85% are singletons. Sequenced input: peripheral blood. The sequence derives from a human donor in a cohort sampled during active COVID-19. The V gene is TRBV6-5, the J gene TRBJ2-1; TRBD1 aligns across 7 bases. CDR3 in amino acids: CASSKQGLSYNEQFF. Written as DNA, the CDR3 is TGTGCCAGCAGTAAACAGGGGCTCTCCTACAATGAGCAGTTCTTC.